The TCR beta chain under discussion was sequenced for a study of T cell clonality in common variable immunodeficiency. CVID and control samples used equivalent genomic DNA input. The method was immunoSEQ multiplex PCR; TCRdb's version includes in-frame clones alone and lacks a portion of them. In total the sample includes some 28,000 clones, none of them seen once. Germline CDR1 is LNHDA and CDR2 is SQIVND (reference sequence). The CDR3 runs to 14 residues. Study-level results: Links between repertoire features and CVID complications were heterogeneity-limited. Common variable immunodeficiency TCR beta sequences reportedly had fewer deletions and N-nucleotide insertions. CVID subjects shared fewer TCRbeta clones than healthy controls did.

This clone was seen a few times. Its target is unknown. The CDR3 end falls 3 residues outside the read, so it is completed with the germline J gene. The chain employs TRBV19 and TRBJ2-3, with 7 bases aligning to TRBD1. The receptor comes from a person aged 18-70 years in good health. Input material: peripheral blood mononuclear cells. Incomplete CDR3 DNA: TGTGCCAGTAGCACGACAGGGACCAATCAGCCG. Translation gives CASSTTGTNQP. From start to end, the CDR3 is CASSTTGTNQPQYF.